What follows are 20 T cell receptor beta chains derived from one specimen sequenced in a study of blood T cell repertoires in COVID-19. The table came from immunoSEQ multiplex PCR; TCRdb's copy has only in-frame clones and leaves some out. The table lists 200,000 to 250,000 clones, around 82% of them singletons. The sequenced sample consisted of peripheral blood. The receptors stem from a human donor in a cohort sampled during active COVID-19.

This clone has just one count. The genes are TRBV28 and TRBJ2-7; 7 bases are shared with TRBD1. The germline V gene encodes CDR1 MDHEN and CDR2 SYDVKM. The CDR3 extends over 12 amino acids. Trimming removed 5 bases from V and 4 bases from J; junction bases left unmatched: 2. CDR3 residues: CASSRTGYEQYF. The CDR3 coding sequence is TGTGCCAGCAGTCGGACAGGTTACGAGCAGTACTTC.

This clone was counted between two and nine times. This sequence joins TRBV27 and TRBJ1-1, with 10 bases fitting TRBD1. Trimming at V came to 4 bases and at J to 3 bases, leaving 2 bases not matched to a gene. This CDR3 has 14 amino acids. CDR1 and CDR2 from the germline V gene are MNHEY and SMNVEV (reference sequence). CDR3 loop: CASSSTGGYTEAFF. The DNA of the CDR3 is TGTGCCAGCAGTTCGACAGGGGGCTACACTGAAGCTTTCTTT.

The rearrangement uses TRBV24-1 and TRBJ1-2, with D possibly TRBD1 on 6 matching bases. Germline lookup yields CDR1 KGHDR and CDR2 SFDVKD. The V end lost 0 bases, the J end lost 5 bases, and 9 bases lay between the germline ends. The length of the CDR3 is 14 residues. This CDR3 is CATSDLRQGYGYTF. The DNA of the CDR3 is TGTGCCACCAGTGATTTGCGGCAGGGGTATGGCTACACCTTC.

The V gene is TRBV5-5, the J gene TRBJ1-1, with unresolved D. There are 15 residues in the CDR3. The germline CDR1 and CDR2 sequences are SGHKS and YYEKEE (reference sequence). V gave up 4 bases and J gave up 4 bases, with 17 bases separating them. The CDR3: CASSPKSMESTEAFF. The CDR3 nucleotides read TGTGCCAGCAGCCCCAAAAGCATGGAGAGCACTGAAGCTTTCTTT.

The chain joins TRBV24-1 to TRBJ2-5; TRBD1 matches at 8 bases. In germline, CDR1 is KGHDR, CDR2 SFDVKD. The CDR3 has 16 amino acids. J was trimmed by 2 bases and V by 3 bases; bases with no gene match: 7. In DNA form, the CDR3 reads TGTGCCACCAGTGATCCCCGGGACAGGAAACAAGAGACCCAGTACTTC. Translation: CATSDPRDRKQETQYF.

V usage is TRBV25-1 and J usage is TRBJ2-7, with TRBD2 identical over 8 bases. Germline assignment: CDR1 MGHDK and CDR2 SYGVNS. The CDR3 covers 14 residues. Losses at the gene ends were 7 bases for V and 2 bases for J; bases not matched to a gene: 7. The CDR3 sequence is CASTGAGGAYEQYF. CDR3 in DNA: TGTGCCAGCACAGGGGCGGGAGGCGCCTACGAGCAGTACTTC.

CDR3 loop: CASSEYRPSSNQPQHF. CDR3 bases: TGTGCCAGCAGTGAGTATCGCCCCAGTAGCAATCAGCCCCAGCATTTT. This rearrangement joins TRBV6-1 to TRBJ1-5; D unclear. This CDR3 region has 16 residues. The germline CDR1 and CDR2 sequences are MNHNS and SASEGT. The V and J ends lost 3 bases and 0 bases respectively, with 12 bases between them.

The V gene is TRBV9, the J gene TRBJ2-2; D not resolved. Germline CDR1 SGDLS, CDR2 YYNGEE. V dropped 4 bases and J dropped 7 bases, with 8 bases sitting between them. The CDR3 sequence is 12 residues long. CDR3 in DNA: TGTGCCAGCAGCTACCTAAGCGGGGAGCTGTTTTTT. This codes for CASSYLSGELFF. The full variable domain, its missing parts supplied by reference TRBV9 and TRBJ2-2, is DSGVTQTPKHLITATGQRVTLRCSPRSGDLSVYWYQQSLDQGLQFLIQYYNGEERAKGNILERFSAQQFPDLHSELNLSSLELGDSALYFCASSYLSGELFFGEGSRLTVL.

This chain links TRBV29-1 with TRBJ2-7; 9 positions match TRBD2. This CDR3 has 14 amino acids. CDR1 and CDR2 from the germline V gene are SQVTM and ANQGSEA. Trimming at V came to 2 bases and at J to 3 bases, leaving 5 bases not matched to a gene. This CDR3 is CSVEQAGGLYEQYF. The CDR3 coding sequence is TGCAGCGTTGAACAAGCGGGAGGCCTCTACGAGCAGTACTTC.

This clone was detected a few times. This chain joins TRBV28 and TRBJ2-1, with TRBD2 matching over 12 bases. Germline V CDR1 and CDR2: MDHEN, SYDVKM. V shed 5 bases and J 5 bases; nucleotides not matched to a gene: 4. This CDR3 is 15 amino acids long. CDR3 in amino acids: CASSPGLAGHNEQFF. CDR3 sequence (DNA): TGTGCCAGCAGTCCTGGACTAGCGGGACACAATGAGCAGTTCTTC.

This chain connects TRBV2 to TRBJ1-3, with no clear D. The germline CDR1 and CDR2 sequences are SNHLY and FYNNEI. This CDR3 is 15 amino acids long. V lost 3 bases and J lost 3, with 12 bases in between. CDR3: CASSERGGYGNTIYF. The CDR3 nucleotides read TGTGCCAGCAGTGAGCGAGGCGGGTATGGAAACACCATATATTTT.

The V and J genes are TRBV11-3 and TRBJ2-3; D uncertain. The germline V and J ends were trimmed by 1 base and 5 bases, with 7 bases remaining between them. The CDR3 has 13 residues. Germline CDR1 reads SGHNT; CDR2 reads YENEEA. The CDR3 region is CASSLAPGDTQYF. The CDR3 nucleotides read TGTGCCAGCAGCTTAGCCCCGGGAGATACGCAGTATTTT.

The rearrangement links TRBV7-9 to TRBJ1-6; no firm D call. CDR3 length: 14 residues. V gave up 5 bases and J gave up 9 bases, with 14 bases separating them. CDR1 is SEHNR and CDR2 is FQNEAQ in the germline V gene (reference sequence). The CDR3 region is CASSPQTVSSPLHF. The CDR3 DNA reads as TGTGCCAGCAGCCCCCAGACTGTTAGTTCACCCCTCCACTTT. The entire variable domain, with the rest obtained from reference TRBV7-9 and TRBJ1-6, is as follows: DTGVSQNPRHKITKRGQNVTFRCDPISEHNRLYWYRQTLGQGPEFLTYFQNEAQLEKSRLLSDRFSAERPKGSFSTLEIQRTEQGDSAMYLCASSPQTVSSPLHFGNGTRLTVT.

The chain carries TRBV2 and TRBJ2-5, with TRBD2 matching over 7 bases. This CDR3 is built from 15 residues. V lost 4 bases, J lost 2 bases, and 7 bases stayed unmatched. Germline V gene data show CDR1 as SNHLY and CDR2 as FYNNEI. Here the CDR3 DNA reads TGTGCCAGCAGTGGGGCGGGAGAGAATCAAGAGACCCAGTACTTC. This gives the protein CASSGAGENQETQYF. The variable domain in full, with the rest retrieved from reference TRBV2 and TRBJ2-5, is EPEVTQTPSHQVTQMGQEVILRCVPISNHLYFYWYRQILGQKVEFLVSFYNNEISEKSEIFDDQFSVERPDGSNFTLKIRSTKLEDSAMYFCASSGAGENQETQYFGPGTRLLVL.

The rearrangement joins TRBV14 to TRBJ2-7; 8 positions match TRBD2. J gave up 2 bases and V 4 bases, and 4 bases lay outside the gene matches. The CDR3 spans 14 residues. Germline V gene sequence: CDR1 SGHDN, CDR2 FVKESK. CDR3 residues: CASSPREETYEQYF. In nucleotides, the CDR3 is TGTGCCAGCAGCCCGCGGGAGGAAACCTACGAGCAGTACTTC. The full variable domain, with the rest looked up from reference TRBV14 and TRBJ2-7, is EAGVTQFPSHSVIEKGQTVTLRCDPISGHDNLYWYRRVMGKEIKFLLHFVKESKQDESGMPNNRFLAERTGGTYSTLKVQPAELEDSGVYFCASSPREETYEQYFGPGTRLTVT.

The chain recombines TRBV28 with TRBJ1-1, with D maybe TRBD1 (5 bases). V was shortened by 2 bases and J by 4 bases, with 14 bases between the two germline ends. This CDR3 is 15 amino acids long. Per germline, CDR1 MDHEN and CDR2 SYDVKM. The CDR3 spells CASSLGGVRATEAFF. CDR3 coding DNA: TGTGCCAGCAGTTTAGGGGGGGTACGGGCCACTGAAGCTTTCTTT. Complete variable domain (other parts from reference TRBV28 and TRBJ1-1): DVKVTQSSRYLVKRTGEKVFLECVQDMDHENMFWYRQDPGLGLRLIYFSYDVKMKEKGDIPEGYSVSREKKERFSLILESASTNQTSMYLCASSLGGVRATEAFFGQGTRLTVV.

This chain's CDR3 is CASSQGFEGRGTEAFF. CDR3 nucleotides: TGTGCCAGCAGCCAAGGTTTTGAGGGGAGGGGGACTGAAGCTTTCTTT. The gene calls are TRBV14 and TRBJ1-1, with D possibly matching TRBD1 (6 bases). V was pared by 1 base and J by 5 bases, with 17 bases between. The germline V gene has CDR1 SGHDN and CDR2 FVKESK. This CDR3 region has 16 residues. Full variable domain (rest looked up from reference TRBV14 and TRBJ1-1): EAGVTQFPSHSVIEKGQTVTLRCDPISGHDNLYWYRRVMGKEIKFLLHFVKESKQDESGMPNNRFLAERTGGTYSTLKVQPAELEDSGVYFCASSQGFEGRGTEAFFGQGTRLTVV.

This chain connects TRBV4-1 to TRBJ2-5; 10 bases map to TRBD2. V gave up 2 bases and J gave up 0 bases; unmatched junction bases: 9. This CDR3 region has 18 residues. Germline V gene sequence: CDR1 MGHRA, CDR2 YSYEKL. The DNA for the CDR3 is TGCGCCAGCAGCCAAAGGACTAGCGGAACTAAGTACCAAGAGACCCAGTACTTC. Translating gives CASSQRTSGTKYQETQYF.

V usage is TRBV12-3 or TRBV12-4 and J usage is TRBJ2-5; D perhaps matches TRBD2 (7 bases). CDR3 size: 13 residues. Trimming pared 6 bases from V and 4 bases from J, leaving 12 bases between. This CDR3 reads CASSPRGGETQYF. The DNA for the CDR3 is TGTGCCAGCAGCCCGAGGGGGGGAGAGACCCAGTACTTC.

Ten or more counts support this clone. V gene TRBV6-5 combines with J gene TRBJ1-5, with 10 bases matching TRBD1. V was clipped by 8 bases and J by 6 bases; unmatched bases: 7. This CDR3 region has 14 residues. Germline V CDR1 and CDR2: MNHEY, SVGAGI. The CDR3 here is CASRWGQGPQPQHF. The CDR3 DNA reads TGTGCCAGCCGATGGGGACAGGGGCCTCAGCCCCAGCATTTT.